The T cell receptor (beta chain) under discussion was sequenced for a study of shared clonotypes between healthy human individuals. Study outcomes and limitations: Despite large depth, sorted-subset datasets appeared incompletely sequenced.

Comment on this clone: Its antigen remains unknown. The limits of the CDR3 on the DNA are not certain, so only TCRdb's listed CDR3 is given.

The CDR3 numbers 13 amino acids, ends counted. When replicate PCRs were run on sorted subsets, they used about 200 ng DNA, some 30,000 T cell genomes. Clones were read by immunoSEQ multiplex PCR, and TCRdb kept only the in-frame ones, dropping some. This table has over 2 million clones, approximately 94% appearing once. Positively selected for CCR7, the CD45RO-negative cells used as naive CD8 cells excluded terminally differentiated effector memory CD45RA+ cells. This receptor was taken from a man between 18 and 29 years old in good health. V and J are TRBV21-1 and TRBJ2-7. TRBV21-1 has pseudogene status. Sequencing input: naive CD8+ T cells sorted from blood. This CDR3 reads CARGVGQGNEQYF.